This T cell receptor (beta chain) was documented in a study of blood T cells in healthy people across ages. As to this clonotype: The antigen remains unidentified.

The second PCR ran about 6 to 12 cycles with a sample-barcoded 5' primer and J-beta primers. Through a template-switch adaptor with 12 random nucleotides, each cDNA molecule received a tag. In TCRdb, the 5' RACE reads were re-called with MiXCR into one record per CDR3 protein. The table has more than 550,000 distinct CDR3 sequences, 22% seen once; the top ten hold roughly a fifth. Germline V lookup: CDR1 DFQATT, CDR2 SNEGSKA (reference sequence). J was trimmed by 5 bases and V by 3 bases; bases with no gene match: 6. CDR3 length: 15 amino acids. Donors were healthy Caucasian individuals from Russia aged roughly 6 to 90. Every donor contributed about 10 milliliters of peripheral blood by blood draw. General study findings and limits: Leaving the PBMCs unsorted stopped any conclusive comparison of naive versus antigen-experienced cells.

The sequence was obtained from a man in his sixties or seventies in good health. The chain links TRBV20-1 to TRBJ2-1; 11 nucleotides align to TRBD2. The sequenced sample consisted of blood. The CDR3 sequence is CSARPGLAVNNEQFF. The DNA for the CDR3 is TGCAGTGCTAGGCCGGGACTAGCGGTCAACAATGAGCAGTTCTTC.